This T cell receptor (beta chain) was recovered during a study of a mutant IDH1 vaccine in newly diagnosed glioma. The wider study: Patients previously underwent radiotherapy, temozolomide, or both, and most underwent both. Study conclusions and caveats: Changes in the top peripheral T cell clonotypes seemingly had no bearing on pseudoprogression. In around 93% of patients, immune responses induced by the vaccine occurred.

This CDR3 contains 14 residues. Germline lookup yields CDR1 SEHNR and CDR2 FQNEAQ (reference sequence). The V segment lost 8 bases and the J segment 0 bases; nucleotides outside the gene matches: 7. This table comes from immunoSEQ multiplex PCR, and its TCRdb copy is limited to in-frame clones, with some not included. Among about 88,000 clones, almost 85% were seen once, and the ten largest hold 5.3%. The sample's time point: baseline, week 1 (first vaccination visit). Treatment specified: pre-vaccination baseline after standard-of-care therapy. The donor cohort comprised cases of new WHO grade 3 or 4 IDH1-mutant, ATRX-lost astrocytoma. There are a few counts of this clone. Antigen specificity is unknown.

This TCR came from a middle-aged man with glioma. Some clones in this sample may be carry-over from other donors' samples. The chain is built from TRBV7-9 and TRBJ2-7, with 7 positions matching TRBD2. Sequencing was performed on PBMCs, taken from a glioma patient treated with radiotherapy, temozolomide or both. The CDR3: CASSRASGSYEQYF. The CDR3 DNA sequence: TGTGCCAGCTCCCGAGCTAGCGGCTCCTACGAGCAGTACTTC.